This paragraph reports one TCR beta chain. The V gene's germline CDR1 is SGHVS and CDR2 FQNEAQ. CDR3 length: 14 amino acids. With 0 bases removed from V and 3 bases from J, the gap between germline ends came to 8 bases. This sample was taken from a study of technical replicates of blood from four donors. Data came from immunoSEQ multiplex PCR; TCRdb stores just in-frame clones and leaves some out. The sample has roughly 66,000 clones, roughly 86% seen once. This chain joins TRBV7-8 and TRBJ2-5; no clear D gene. The sample comprised PBMCs. This TCR was sampled from a human donor in good health. Some clones in this sample may be carry-over from other donors' samples. The CDR3 spells CASSLASRKETQYF. CDR3 nucleotides: TGTGCCAGCAGCTTAGCCTCGAGAAAAGAGACCCAGTACTTC.